The 18 T cell receptor beta chains reported below all come from one sample, sequenced in a study of blood T cell repertoires in COVID-19. Method: immunoSEQ multiplex PCR; TCRdb's copy keeps in-frame clones and lacks some. The data show over 350,000 clones, approximately 90% seen once. Sequencing was performed on PBMCs or T cells enriched from blood (not recorded which). The receptor source for this set is a middle-aged woman who had been exposed to COVID-19.

The V call is TRBV3-1 (or the pseudogene TRBV3-2), the J call TRBJ2-1; 13 bases match TRBD2. The CDR3 loop spans 17 amino acids. Germline CDR1 and CDR2: LGHDT and YNNKEL (reference sequence). V lost 5 bases to trimming and J lost 6 bases; unmatched junction nucleotides: 10. CDR3: CASSARTSGRKGNEQFF. For the CDR3, the DNA is TGTGCCAGCAGCGCCAGGACTAGCGGGAGAAAAGGCAATGAGCAGTTCTTC.

The chain employs TRBV28 and TRBJ1-5; no definite D call. The germline V gene encodes CDR1 MDHEN and CDR2 SYDVKM. The CDR3 consists of 14 residues. Trimming took 6 bases from V and 3 from J, leaving 12 bases between them. The DNA for the CDR3 is TGTGCCAGCAGCCCCTGGCGGGACAATCAGCCCCAGCATTTT. It encodes CASSPWRDNQPQHF.

The rearrangement joins TRBV5-6 to TRBJ1-5; 8 bases are a match to TRBD1. V gave up 1 base and J gave up 0 bases; unmatched junction bases: 3. The CDR3 totals 16 residues. Germline V gives CDR1 SGHDT, CDR2 YYEEEE. CDR3 sequence: CASSLQGAYSNQPQHF. In nucleotides, the CDR3 is TGTGCCAGCAGCTTGCAGGGGGCGTATAGCAATCAGCCCCAGCATTTT.

CDR3 sequence: CASRRRNGYTF. As DNA, the CDR3 is TGTGCCAGTAGAAGGAGAAATGGCTACACCTTC. The rearrangement uses TRBV19 and TRBJ1-2; D remains unclear. Germline CDR1 is LNHDA and CDR2 is SQIVND (reference sequence). The CDR3 has 11 residues. Trimming removed 6 bases at V and 6 bases at J, with 8 bases between.

V and J are TRBV18 and TRBJ1-5, with 7 bases matching TRBD1. CDR1 KGHSH and CDR2 LQKENI come from the germline V gene. V shed 5 bases and J 4 bases; nucleotides not matched to a gene: 8. The length of the CDR3 is 15 residues. In DNA, the CDR3 is TGTGCCAGCTCATCAACCGGGACAGAGAATCAGCCCCAGCATTTT. Encoded protein: CASSSTGTENQPQHF.

The chain carries TRBV12-5 and TRBJ2-5, with 9 bases lining up with TRBD2. Per the germline V gene, CDR1 is LGHNT and CDR2 is FRNRAP. After removal of 4 bases from V and 5 bases from J, the junction contained 23 bases not matched to a gene. This CDR3 is built from 20 residues. CDR3 amino acids: CASGSRDVPGLAPGRETQYF. The CDR3 DNA sequence: TGTGCTAGTGGTTCCCGGGATGTACCGGGACTAGCCCCGGGGCGGGAGACCCAGTACTTC.

This clone was counted a few times. This CDR3 reads CASSPAGGPAYEQYF. The CDR3 coding sequence is TGTGCCAGCAGTCCGGCGGGGGGGCCCGCCTACGAGCAGTACTTC. The V call is TRBV7-2, the J call TRBJ2-7; 9 bases are shared with TRBD2. The CDR3 runs 15 residues. V shed 6 bases and J 2 bases; nucleotides not matched to a gene: 8. Germline loops: CDR1 SGHTA, CDR2 FQGNSA.

CDR3 DNA sequence: TGTGCCAGCAACAAAGGGACTTCGACCTACGAGCAGTACTTC. This gives the protein CASNKGTSTYEQYF. This chain uses TRBV9 with TRBJ2-7; possibly TRBD2 for D (6 bases). V lost 6 bases, J lost 2 bases, and 15 bases lay in between. The germline V gene has CDR1 SGDLS and CDR2 YYNGEE. The CDR3 has 14 amino acids.

The chain joins TRBV5-6 to TRBJ2-1, with 13 bases aligning to TRBD2. Germline CDR1 reads SGHDT; CDR2 reads YYEEEE. V trimming: 2 bases; J trimming: 7 bases; junction bases outside the gene matches: 6. The CDR3 is made up of 16 amino acids. CDR3 sequence (DNA): TGTGCCAGCAGCTTACTCGGACTAGCGGGAGATAATGAGCAGTTCTTC. Translation gives CASSLLGLAGDNEQFF.

This chain uses TRBV7-2 with TRBJ2-3; 11 bases map to TRBD2. The germline V gene encodes CDR1 SGHTA and CDR2 FQGNSA. The CDR3 consists of 16 residues. V lost 1 base to trimming and J lost 9 bases; unmatched junction nucleotides: 9. The CDR3 coding sequence is TGTGCCAGCAGCTTAGAGGGTAGCGGGGGGGCCGGGACGCAGTATTTT. This sequence encodes CASSLEGSGGAGTQYF.

The CDR3 loop reads CASILISGNTIYF. The CDR3 DNA reads TGTGCCAGCATACTGATCTCTGGAAACACCATATATTTT. The chain links TRBV2 to TRBJ1-3; D not resolved. V was trimmed by 7 bases and J by 0 bases, leaving 7 bases between them. Germline V lookup: CDR1 SNHLY, CDR2 FYNNEI. The CDR3 has 13 amino acids.

The rearrangement links TRBV29-1 to TRBJ1-6; D is unresolved. Between the trimmed V and J ends, which lost 4 bases and 6 bases, there was a span of 7 bases. The CDR3 has 12 residues. Germline lookup yields CDR1 SQVTM and CDR2 ANQGSEA. The CDR3 DNA reads as TGCAGCGTTGCCGAAGCTAATTCACCCCTCCACTTT. Residues: CSVAEANSPLHF.

The chain carries TRBV7-6 and TRBJ2-3; 10 bases agree with TRBD2. Germline CDR1 reads SGHVS; CDR2 reads FNYEAQ. Trimming at V came to 1 base and at J to 5 bases, leaving 6 bases not matched to a gene. This CDR3 is 16 amino acids long. This CDR3 is CASSLDASGRGDTQYF. The CDR3 region has the DNA TGTGCCAGCAGCTTAGACGCTAGCGGGAGAGGAGATACGCAGTATTTT.

The chain couples TRBV2 to TRBJ2-3, with TRBD1 matching over 8 bases. Per germline, CDR1 SNHLY and CDR2 FYNNEI. CDR3 length: 14 amino acids. V lost 8 bases to trimming and J lost 2 bases; unmatched junction nucleotides: 6. The CDR3 bases are TGTGCCAGCTTCCGGGACAGGATCACAGATACGCAGTATTTT. As protein: CASFRDRITDTQYF.

The chain links TRBV7-9 to TRBJ1-2, with a tentative D call TRBD1 (5 bases). CDR1 SEHNR and CDR2 FQNEAQ come from the germline V gene (reference sequence). The CDR3 length is 16 residues. Trimming stripped 0 bases from V and 4 bases from J, with 15 bases between. The CDR3 nucleotides read TGTGCCAGCAGCTTAGCGACGGCAGGACACTTCTATGGCTACACCTTC. Translating it yields CASSLATAGHFYGYTF.

V is TRBV14 and J is TRBJ1-1; 8 nucleotides align to TRBD1. J gave up 0 bases and V 1 base, and 4 bases lay outside the gene matches. Germline V gene sequence: CDR1 SGHDN, CDR2 FVKESK. The CDR3 consists of 16 residues. CDR3 loop: CASSQGWGQVNTEAFF. CDR3 sequence (DNA): TGTGCCAGCAGCCAAGGTTGGGGACAGGTGAACACTGAAGCTTTCTTT.

The rearrangement uses TRBV19 and TRBJ1-2; tentative D call: TRBD1 (6 bases). With 8 bases removed from V and 1 base from J, the gap between germline ends came to 17 bases. The CDR3 runs 15 residues. Germline V gene data show CDR1 as LNHDA and CDR2 as SQIVND (reference sequence). CDR3 nucleotide sequence: TGTGCCAGTCGAATATCAGGGGAGGGTAACTATGGCTACACCTTC. This codes for CASRISGEGNYGYTF.

The CDR3 reads CASSPTTGGTDTQYF. The CDR3 DNA is TGCGCCAGCAGTCCTACGACAGGGGGCACAGATACGCAGTATTTT. The rearrangement joins TRBV10-1 to TRBJ2-3; TRBD1 agrees at 8 bases. The length of the CDR3 is 15 residues. The germline gives CDR1 WNHNN, CDR2 SYGVQD (reference sequence). Trimming removed 5 bases from V and 1 base from J; junction bases left unmatched: 5.